Listed below are T cell receptor beta chains from one sample, sequenced in a study of T cell responses to AZD1222 COVID-19 vaccine. Only in-frame clones appear in the TCRdb table, and some are missing; sequencing was by immunoSEQ multiplex PCR. Of 65,000 to 100,000 clones in the sample, about nine tenths were seen once. Source: peripheral blood, taken 28 days after the second AZD1222 dose. The receptors come from an adult who received the AZD1222 COVID-19 vaccine. The CDR3 runs from the conserved cysteine through the conserved F or W. D genes are given only for firm matches. Size is omitted from some rows. Given values are once, few, many or a class for expanded clones.

V gene,clone size,D gene,J gene,CDR3 protein,CDR3 DNA
TRBV6-6,NA,NA,TRBJ1-1,CASNPALITEAFF,TGTGCCAGCAATCCAGCCCTGATAACTGAAGCTTTCTTT
TRBV5-1,NA,TRBD1,TRBJ1-6,CASSRDSSSYNSPLHF,TGCGCCAGCAGCAGGGACAGCAGCTCCTATAATTCACCCCTCCACTTT
TRBV7-2,NA,TRBD2,TRBJ2-1,CASSATSGIGRGEQFF,TGTGCCAGCAGTGCGACTAGCGGGATAGGGAGGGGTGAGCAGTTCTTC
TRBV2,NA,TRBD1,TRBJ2-1,CASSEVGQGVYNEQFF,TGTGCCAGCAGTGAAGTCGGGCAGGGGGTTTACAATGAGCAGTTCTTC
TRBV9,NA,TRBD2,TRBJ2-1,CASSPLASGSNEQFF,TGTGCCAGCAGCCCCCTCGCTAGCGGGAGTAATGAGCAGTTCTTC
TRBV28,NA,NA,TRBJ2-3,CASSPRLSGHSTDTQYF,TGTGCCAGCAGTCCGCGACTTAGCGGACATAGCACAGATACGCAGTATTTT
TRBV18,NA,NA,TRBJ1-2,CASSREQGAFIYGYTF,TGTGCCAGCTCAAGGGAACAGGGCGCCTTCATCTATGGCTACACCTTC
TRBV6-1,NA,NA,TRBJ1-5,CASSEARNSNQPQHF,TGTGCCAGCAGTGAAGCACGGAATAGCAATCAGCCCCAGCATTTT
TRBV4-1,NA,TRBD1,TRBJ2-7,CASSPGTAVSYEQYF,TGCGCCAGCAGCCCCGGGACAGCCGTCTCCTACGAGCAGTACTTC
TRBV18,NA,NA,TRBJ1-1,CASSPLKGDTEAFF,TGTGCCAGCTCACCACTAAAGGGGGACACTGAAGCTTTCTTT
TRBV5-4,NA,TRBD2,TRBJ2-5,CASSLRLAQETQYF,TGTGCCAGCAGCTTGAGACTAGCCCAAGAGACCCAGTACTTC
TRBV5-4,NA,NA,TRBJ1-2,CASSSGRSYGYTF,TGTGCCAGCAGCTCGGGACGGAGCTATGGCTACACCTTC
TRBV29-1,NA,NA,TRBJ1-2,CSVEDRGRAGYGYTF,TGCAGCGTTGAAGATAGAGGCAGGGCGGGCTATGGCTACACCTTC
TRBV27,NA,NA,TRBJ1-6,CASSLHRTANSPLHF,TGTGCCAGCAGTTTACACAGGACAGCAAATTCACCCCTCCACTTT
TRBV7-2,NA,NA,TRBJ2-7,CASSLGDWAVTQF,TGTGCCAGCAGCTTAGGGGATTGGGCAGTAACACAGTTC
TRBV5-1,NA,TRBD1,TRBJ2-3,CASSSDREDTQYF,TGCGCCAGCAGCTCGGACAGGGAAGATACGCAGTATTTT
TRBV5-6,NA,TRBD2,TRBJ2-7,CASSLLAGGPPEQYF,TGTGCCAGCAGCTTACTAGCGGGAGGTCCTCCGGAGCAGTACTTC
TRBV29-1,NA,TRBD1,TRBJ2-3,CSVPDRLAPTDTQYF,TGCAGCGTTCCGGACAGGCTAGCCCCCACAGATACGCAGTATTTT
TRBV5-4,few,TRBD1,TRBJ2-7,CASSFRGGAYEQYF,TGTGCCAGCAGCTTCCGAGGGGGCGCGTACGAGCAGTACTTC
TRBV2,NA,TRBD2,TRBJ2-7,CASSPPLAVSYEQYF,TGTGCCAGCAGTCCCCCACTAGCGGTTTCCTACGAGCAGTACTTC
TRBV6-2/TRBV6-3,NA,TRBD1,TRBJ1-2,CASSYFAPGQGDGYTF,TGTGCCAGCAGTTACTTTGCACCCGGACAGGGGGATGGCTACACCTTC
TRBV6-5,NA,NA,TRBJ1-2,CASSYSRQGNGYTF,TGTGCCAGCAGTTACTCGAGGCAGGGAAATGGCTACACCTTC
TRBV19,NA,NA,TRBJ2-2,CASSSQKTLAGELFF,TGTGCCAGTAGTAGTCAGAAAACTCTCGCCGGGGAGCTGTTTTTT
TRBV4-3,NA,NA,TRBJ2-2,CASSQGGPGMRTGELFF,TGCGCCAGCAGCCAAGGGGGGCCGGGGATGCGCACCGGGGAGCTGTTTTTT
TRBV28,NA,NA,TRBJ1-6,CASSLTWGGSPLHF,TGTGCCAGCAGTTTAACATGGGGTGGTTCACCCCTCCACTTT
TRBV5-1,once,TRBD2,TRBJ2-3,CASSGGREGLGTQYF,TGCGCCAGCAGCGGTGGGCGGGAGGGCCTAGGGACGCAGTATTTT
TRBV7-2,NA,TRBD1,TRBJ1-4,CASSPGQGTEKLFF,TGTGCCAGCAGTCCGGGACAGGGGACTGAAAAACTGTTTTTT
TRBV4-2,NA,TRBD1,TRBJ1-4,CASSPGQGTNEKLFF,TGTGCCAGCAGCCCCGGACAGGGTACTAATGAAAAACTGTTTTTT
TRBV28,NA,NA,TRBJ2-7,CASKRGGDTYEQYF,TGTGCCAGCAAGAGGGGCGGGGATACCTACGAGCAGTACTTC
TRBV7-4,NA,NA,TRBJ2-7,CASSLAIQTCCMSYEQYF,TGTGCCAGCAGCTTAGCGATCCAGACCTGTTGTATGTCCTACGAGCAGTACTTC
TRBV5-6,NA,TRBD2,TRBJ2-1,CASSLQGLANEQFF,TGTGCCAGCAGCTTGCAGGGACTAGCAAATGAGCAGTTCTTC
TRBV7-2,NA,TRBD2,TRBJ2-1,CASSSKTSGSTYNEQFF,TGTGCCAGCAGCTCCAAGACTAGCGGGAGCACCTACAATGAGCAGTTCTTC
TRBV19,NA,TRBD2,TRBJ2-2,CASDSGRGTGELFF,TGTGCCAGTGATTCAGGGAGGGGCACCGGGGAGCTGTTTTTT
TRBV9,NA,TRBD1,TRBJ1-5,CASSVGQGAFQPQHF,TGTGCCAGCAGCGTGGGACAGGGGGCATTTCAGCCCCAGCATTTT
TRBV4-2,NA,NA,TRBJ2-1,CASSQVRESYNEQFF,TGTGCCAGCAGCCAAGTCCGGGAGTCCTACAATGAGCAGTTCTTC
TRBV27,NA,TRBD1,TRBJ2-1,CASSPRQGNRGHEQFF,TGTGCCAGCAGCCCGAGACAGGGCAACCGAGGCCATGAGCAGTTCTTC
TRBV18,NA,NA,TRBJ1-4,CASSASTAFNEKLFF,TGTGCCAGCTCGGCCTCGACAGCATTTAATGAAAAACTGTTTTTT
TRBV28,NA,TRBD2,TRBJ2-7,CASRPGLAGAYEQYF,TGTGCCAGCAGGCCTGGACTAGCGGGAGCCTACGAGCAGTACTTC
TRBV18,NA,NA,TRBJ1-4,CASSPLRQSNEKLFF,TGTGCCAGCTCACCACTGCGTCAGAGTAATGAAAAACTGTTTTTT
TRBV6-4,NA,NA,TRBJ2-2,CASSEGPDTGELFF,TGTGCCAGCAGTGAGGGGCCTGACACCGGGGAGCTGTTTTTT
TRBV7-3,few,TRBD2,TRBJ2-3,CASSLTAGTSGSDTQYF,TGTGCCAGCAGCTTAACGGCCGGGACTAGCGGATCAGATACGCAGTATTTT
TRBV5-6,NA,NA,TRBJ1-5,CASSPRAATNQPQHF,TGTGCCAGCAGCCCACGGGCAGCCACCAATCAGCCCCAGCATTTT
TRBV6-1,NA,TRBD2,TRBJ2-7,CASSEAGGPYEQYF,TGTGCCAGCAGTGAAGCGGGAGGGCCCTACGAGCAGTACTTC
TRBV4-1,NA,TRBD2,TRBJ2-3,CASSQVSGRSTDTQYF,TGCGCCAGCAGCCAAGTTTCCGGGAGGAGCACAGATACGCAGTATTTT
TRBV5-3,NA,NA,TRBJ2-3,CARSRTRPVTDTQYF,TGTGCCAGAAGCCGGACGAGACCCGTCACAGATACGCAGTATTTT
TRBV25-1,NA,NA,TRBJ2-5,CASSETGRETQYF,TGTGCCAGCAGTGAAACAGGGCGGGAGACCCAGTACTTC
TRBV5-4,NA,NA,TRBJ2-1,CASSSYNEQFF,TGTGCCAGCAGCTCCTACAATGAGCAGTTCTTC
TRBV5-1,NA,TRBD1,TRBJ1-1,CASKTGGLTEAFF,TGCGCCAGTAAAACAGGGGGCTTGACTGAAGCTTTCTTT
TRBV2,few,NA,TRBJ1-5,CASSEEQYSNQPQHF,TGTGCCAGCAGTGAAGAACAGTATAGCAATCAGCCCCAGCATTTT
TRBV30,NA,TRBD1,TRBJ1-4,CAWGGTGVGEKLFF,TGTGCCTGGGGGGGGACAGGGGTTGGTGAAAAACTGTTTTTT
TRBV27,NA,NA,TRBJ1-3,CASSLKPSGNTIYF,TGTGCCAGCAGTTTAAAGCCGTCTGGAAACACCATATATTTT
TRBV6-4,NA,NA,TRBJ1-1,CASSATPNTEAFF,TGTGCCAGCAGCGCGACACCAAACACTGAAGCTTTCTTT
TRBV7-9,NA,TRBD2,TRBJ2-7,CASSRWTSGRAHEQYF,TGTGCCAGCAGCCGTTGGACTAGCGGGAGGGCCCACGAGCAGTACTTC
TRBV19,NA,NA,TRBJ1-5,CASSTGTSNQPQHF,TGTGCCAGTAGTACAGGGACTAGCAATCAGCCCCAGCATTTT
TRBV10-1,NA,TRBD1,TRBJ1-5,CIRDRGNSNQPQHF,TGCATACGGGACAGGGGGAATAGCAATCAGCCCCAGCATTTT
TRBV5-1,NA,NA,TRBJ1-3,CASTGPAGNTIYF,TGCGCCAGCACGGGACCAGCCGGAAACACCATATATTTT
TRBV6-5,NA,NA,TRBJ1-6,CASSSDRRYNSPLHF,TGTGCCAGCAGTTCAGACAGAAGATATAATTCACCCCTCCACTTT